This T cell receptor beta chain was sequenced during a study of blood T cell repertoires in COVID-19 (dated by TCRdb to the early 2020s). Regarding the study in general: The collaborator samples originated in the United States, Italy and Spain and spanned the acute and convalescent phases of COVID-19. The material from the prospective study consisted of cDNA or gDNA derived from T cells, B-cell-depleted T cells, or PBMCs. Deeply sampled blood TCRbeta repertoires from subjects exposed to, actively infected with, or recovered from COVID-19 were included in the dataset. A freely available public database, intended as a resource for researchers studying the immune response to SARS-CoV-2, is where the repertoires were released. Samples came from the ongoing ImmuneRACE study (first 160 participants) plus 1,254 subjects from 6 global collaborators. Sample metadata almost always included a de-identified subject ID, COVID-19 status, age in years and sex. HLA class I and class II types, where available, came from metadata supplied by the sample provider rather than from assay-based typing. Paper-wide results and their limitations: How much clinical and demographic metadata was included differed by source and by participant, and the metadata was provided uncurated.

The immunoSEQ Assay, a bias-controlled multiplex PCR, was used to amplify TCRbeta CDR3 regions from genomic DNA. Under the source paper's analysis protocol: Nucleated cell counts per sample were estimated from amplification of reference gene primers within the assay. To quantify the absolute abundance of each unique TCRbeta CDR3 rearrangement, sequence reads were collapsed and filtered. For each sample, productive Simpson clonality was calculated as the square root of Simpson's diversity index over productive rearrangements. The table was pulled from immuneACCESS by TCRdb, which kept in-frame rearrangements only. Such tables lose some clones; where checked, under half of the loss comes from unresolved V genes, and the rest has no known cause. V, J and clone size are those of that table, while D and trimming were read from the DNA. The sample profile shows a few hundred thousand clones; around 88% of them were found once. Roughly 6% of the sample rests with the top ten.

One collaborating source in Seattle enrolled patients during active infection and followed them longitudinally through the course of disease. Each collaborating institution followed its own protocols to collect whole blood in K2EDTA tubes. For TCRbeta analysis, collaborators shipped samples as frozen whole blood, isolated PBMCs, or DNA extracted from either of those sample types. V is cut by 0 bases and J by 10 bases, and the space between the germline ends is 6 bases. Inclusive of the bounding cysteine and phenylalanine, the CDR3 is 10 residues long. Only the CDR3 part of the read is kept: 30 bases, read in frame from the first base. CDR1 and CDR2 are drawn from the germline V gene (reference sequence): GTSNPN, SVGIG. In regard to this clone: Its recognized antigen is unknown. No base quality values were provided; no much bigger clone lies one nucleotide off.

Recombination linked TRBV30 to TRBJ1-2, with the identity of the D gene unclear. The sequencing sample was made of peripheral blood. This sequence was found in a woman in her twenties or thirties with COVID-19, enrolled during active disease. In nucleotides, the sequence is TGTGCCTGGAGTGTCGAAGCCTACACCTTC. Its amino acids are CAWSVEAYTF.